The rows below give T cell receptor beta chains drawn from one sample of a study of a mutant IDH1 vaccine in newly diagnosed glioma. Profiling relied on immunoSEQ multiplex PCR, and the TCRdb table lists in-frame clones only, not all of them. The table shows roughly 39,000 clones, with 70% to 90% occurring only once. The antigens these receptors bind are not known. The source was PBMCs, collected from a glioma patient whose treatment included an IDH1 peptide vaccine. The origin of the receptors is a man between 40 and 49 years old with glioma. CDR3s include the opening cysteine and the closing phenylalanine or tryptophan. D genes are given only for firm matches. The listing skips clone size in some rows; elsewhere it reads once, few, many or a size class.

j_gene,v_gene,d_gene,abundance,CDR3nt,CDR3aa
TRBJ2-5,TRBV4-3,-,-,TGCGCCAGCAGCCAAACTCAGGGTGGGGGAGAGACCCAGTACTTC,CASSQTQGGGETQYF
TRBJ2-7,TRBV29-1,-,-,TGCAGCGTCGGAAGGACAAGCTACGAGCAGTACTTC,CSVGRTSYEQYF
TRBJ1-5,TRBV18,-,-,TGTGCCAGCTCACCGAACAGGGTAGGGCAGCCCCAGCATTTT,CASSPNRVGQPQHF
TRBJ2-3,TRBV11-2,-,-,TGTGCCAGCAGCTTAGCTCGTAAGACGCAGTATTTT,CASSLARKTQYF
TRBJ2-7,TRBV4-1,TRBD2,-,TGCGCCAGCAGCCAAGGTACTAGCGGGCCCTCCTACGAGCAGTACTTC,CASSQGTSGPSYEQYF
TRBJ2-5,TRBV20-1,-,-,TGCAGTGCACCGTGGGGGGAGACCCAGTACTTC,CSAPWGETQYF
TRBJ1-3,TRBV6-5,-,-,TGTGCCAGCAGTTCAGACGGTGGCGCTGGAAACACCATATATTTT,CASSSDGGAGNTIYF
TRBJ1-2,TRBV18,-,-,TGTGCCAGCTCACCAGTTGGCAGAAACTATGGCTACACCTTC,CASSPVGRNYGYTF
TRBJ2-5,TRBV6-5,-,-,TGTGCCAGCAGCACGGACAGAAAAGAGACCCAGTACTTC,CASSTDRKETQYF
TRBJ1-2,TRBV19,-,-,TGTGCCAGTAGTCCTGCATCCGGGTTTTCCCCCACTAACTATGGCTACACCTTC,CASSPASGFSPTNYGYTF
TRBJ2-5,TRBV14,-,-,TGTGCCAGCAGCCAAGTCGTCAGGGGAGGTTGGGAGACCCAGTACTTC,CASSQVVRGGWETQYF
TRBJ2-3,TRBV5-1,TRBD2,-,TGCGCCAGCCGCCCGGCGGGAGCGGGAGGGAGGGATACGCAGTATTTT,CASRPAGAGGRDTQYF
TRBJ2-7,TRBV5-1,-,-,TGCGCCAGCAGCTGGATGTCCGGGGCCACCTACGAGCAGTACTTC,CASSWMSGATYEQYF
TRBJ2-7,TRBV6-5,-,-,TGTGCCAGCAGTTACGGGCGGACCTACGAGCAGTACTTC,CASSYGRTYEQYF
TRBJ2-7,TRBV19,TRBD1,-,TGTGCCACGCATACCGGGACAGGAATCGGAGAGCAGTACTTC,CATHTGTGIGEQYF
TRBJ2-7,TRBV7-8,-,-,TGTGCCAGCAGCCCCCGGGTGGATGGCGAGCAGTACTTC,CASSPRVDGEQYF
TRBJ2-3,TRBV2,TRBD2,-,TGTGCCAGCAGTGAAGGCAGACTAGCGGGCAGTACAGATACGCAGTATTTT,CASSEGRLAGSTDTQYF
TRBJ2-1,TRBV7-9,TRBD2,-,TGTGCCAGCAGCTTAGGCGGACTAGCGGGAGGTAACAATGAGCAGTTCTTC,CASSLGGLAGGNNEQFF
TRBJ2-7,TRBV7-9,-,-,TGTGCCAGCAGCTTAGACGGGGGCAATACCTACGAGCAGTACTTC,CASSLDGGNTYEQYF
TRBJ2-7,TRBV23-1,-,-,TGCGCCAGCCCTGGGACCTCCTACGAGCAGTACTTC,CASPGTSYEQYF
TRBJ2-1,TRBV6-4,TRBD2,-,TGTGCCAGCAGTCGATCTGGACTAGCGGAGGGAGGTGAGCAGTTCTTC,CASSRSGLAEGGEQFF
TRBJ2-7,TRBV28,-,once,TGTGCCAGCAGTGTCCCTTCGGGGGGCAGTTACGAGCAGTACTTC,CASSVPSGGSYEQYF
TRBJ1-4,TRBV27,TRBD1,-,TGTGCCAGCAGTCTCGCGCTGACAGGGTTTGGCGAAAAACTGTTTTTT,CASSLALTGFGEKLFF
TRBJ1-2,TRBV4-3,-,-,TGCGCCAGCAGCCAAGATCTCCGCCAGTCTAACTATGGCTACACCTTC,CASSQDLRQSNYGYTF
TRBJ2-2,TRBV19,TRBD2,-,TGTGCCAGTAGGGGACAGATAGCGGGAGCCGCCGGGGAGCTGTTTTTT,CASRGQIAGAAGELFF
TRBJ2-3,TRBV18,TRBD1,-,TGTGCCAGCTCACCACCGGGACAGGAGGGCACAGATACGCAGTATTTT,CASSPPGQEGTDTQYF
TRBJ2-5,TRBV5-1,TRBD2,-,TGCGCCAGCAGCTTGTGGGGGGGGGAGACCCAGTACTTC,CASSLWGGETQYF
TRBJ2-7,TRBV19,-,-,TGTGCCAGTAGTAATAGGGTCCTTAAGCCCCACGAGCAGTACTTC,CASSNRVLKPHEQYF
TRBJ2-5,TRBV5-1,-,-,TGCGCCAGCAGCTTCGCGGGACAAGAGACCCAGTACTTC,CASSFAGQETQYF
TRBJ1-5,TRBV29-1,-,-,TGCAGCGTTGGCGCGGGGGTTAATCAGCCCCAGCATTTT,CSVGAGVNQPQHF